This note documents a single TCR beta chain sequence. The antigen is not known. Amplified TCR beta CDR3 regions were obtained using RNA transcripts as template. In the first round, RT-PCR was carried out with HTBI primers, and a multiplex PCR formed the second round. MiXCR was run by TCRdb on the multiplex PCR reads, yielding one entry per CDR3 protein. This sample has 660,000 or so distinct CDR3 sequences, with roughly 41% found just once. Trimming at V came to 0 bases and at J to 4 bases, leaving 5 bases not matched to a gene. Per germline, CDR1 MNHEY and CDR2 SVGAGI. The CDR3 is made up of 16 amino acids. The source of the sample is a study of Graves' ophthalmopathy and Graves' hyperthyroidism. Study-wide findings and caveats: Blood was where most expanded thyroid clonotypes above 0.001 frequency also turned up.

The sequence was collected from an adult man with Graves' ophthalmopathy. The J gene is TRBJ1-4, the V gene TRBV6-5, with 7 bases fitting TRBD1. The material sequenced was peripheral blood. CDR3 region: CASSYSRDSSNEKLFF. Written as DNA, the CDR3 is TGTGCCAGCAGTTACTCGAGGGACAGTAGTAATGAAAAACTGTTTTTT.